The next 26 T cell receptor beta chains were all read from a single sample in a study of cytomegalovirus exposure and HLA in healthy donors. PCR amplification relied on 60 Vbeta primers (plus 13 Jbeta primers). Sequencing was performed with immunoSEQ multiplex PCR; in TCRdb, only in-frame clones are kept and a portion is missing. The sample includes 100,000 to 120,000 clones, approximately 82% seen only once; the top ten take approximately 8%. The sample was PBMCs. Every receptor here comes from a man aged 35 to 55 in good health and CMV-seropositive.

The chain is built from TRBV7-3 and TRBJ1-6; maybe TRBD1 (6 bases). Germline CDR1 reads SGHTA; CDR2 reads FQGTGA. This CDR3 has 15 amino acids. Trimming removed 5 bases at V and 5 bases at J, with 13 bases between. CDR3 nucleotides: TGTGCCAGCAGCGCCTCCGGGACACATAATTCACCCCTCCACTTT. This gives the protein CASSASGTHNSPLHF. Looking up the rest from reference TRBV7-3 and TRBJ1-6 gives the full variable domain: GAGVSQTPSNKVTEKGKYVELRCDPISGHTALYWYRQSLGQGPEFLIYFQGTGAADDSGLPNDRFFAVRPEGSVSTLKIQRTERGDSAVYLCASSASGTHNSPLHFGNGTRLTVT.

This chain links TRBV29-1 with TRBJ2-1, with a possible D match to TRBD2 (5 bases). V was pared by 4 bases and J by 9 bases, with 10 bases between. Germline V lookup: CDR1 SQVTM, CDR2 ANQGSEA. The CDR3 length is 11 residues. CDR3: CSVVDTSEQFF. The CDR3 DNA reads TGCAGCGTTGTAGATACTAGTGAGCAGTTCTTC.

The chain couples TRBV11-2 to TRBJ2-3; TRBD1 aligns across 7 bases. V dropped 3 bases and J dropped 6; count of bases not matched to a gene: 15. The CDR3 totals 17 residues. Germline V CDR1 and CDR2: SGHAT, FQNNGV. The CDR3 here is CASSFGRVTGRTDTQYF. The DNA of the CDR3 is TGTGCCAGCAGCTTTGGTAGGGTGACAGGGCGGACGGATACGCAGTATTTT.

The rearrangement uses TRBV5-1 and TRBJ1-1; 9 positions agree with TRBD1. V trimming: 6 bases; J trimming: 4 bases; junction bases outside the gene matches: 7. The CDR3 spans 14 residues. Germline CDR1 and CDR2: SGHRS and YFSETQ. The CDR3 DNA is TGCGCCAGCACCCGGGACAGGGCGGGCACTGAAGCTTTCTTT. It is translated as CASTRDRAGTEAFF.

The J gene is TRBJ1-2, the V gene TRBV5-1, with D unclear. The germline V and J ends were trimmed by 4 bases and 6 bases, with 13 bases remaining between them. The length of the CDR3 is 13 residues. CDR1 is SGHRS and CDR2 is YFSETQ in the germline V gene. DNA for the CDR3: TGCGCCAGCAGCGCGGCGTCCATGAATGGCTACACCTTC. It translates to CASSAASMNGYTF.

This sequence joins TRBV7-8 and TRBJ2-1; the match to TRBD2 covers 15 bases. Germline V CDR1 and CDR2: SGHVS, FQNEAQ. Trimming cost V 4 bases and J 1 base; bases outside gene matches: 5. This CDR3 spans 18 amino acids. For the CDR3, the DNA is TGTGCCAGCAGCTCGGGACTAGCGGGGGGATATTCCTACAATGAGCAGTTCTTC. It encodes CASSSGLAGGYSYNEQFF.

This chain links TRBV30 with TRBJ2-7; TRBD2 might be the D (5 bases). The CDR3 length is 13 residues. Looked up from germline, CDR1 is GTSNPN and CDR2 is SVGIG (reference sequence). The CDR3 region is CAWGVGLSYEQYF. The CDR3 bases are TGTGCTTGGGGAGTCGGCCTCTCCTACGAGCAGTACTTC.

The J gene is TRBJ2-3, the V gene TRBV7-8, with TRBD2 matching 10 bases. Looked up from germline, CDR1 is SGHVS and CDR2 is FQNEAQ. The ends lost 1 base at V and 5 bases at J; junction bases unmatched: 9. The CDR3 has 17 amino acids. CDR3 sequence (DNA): TGTGCCAGCAGCTTAGTCGAGCGGGAGGGGTATCGAGATACGCAGTATTTT. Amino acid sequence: CASSLVEREGYRDTQYF.

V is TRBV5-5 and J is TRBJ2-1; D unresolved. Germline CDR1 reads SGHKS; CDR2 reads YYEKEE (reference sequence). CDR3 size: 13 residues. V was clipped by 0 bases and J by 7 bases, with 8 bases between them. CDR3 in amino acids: CASSLVFQNEQFF. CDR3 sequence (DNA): TGTGCCAGCAGCTTGGTGTTCCAAAATGAGCAGTTCTTC.

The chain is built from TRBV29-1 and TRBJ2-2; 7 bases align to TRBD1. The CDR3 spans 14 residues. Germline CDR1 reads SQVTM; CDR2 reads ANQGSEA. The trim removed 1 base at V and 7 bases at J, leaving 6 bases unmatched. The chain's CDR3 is CSVEGQGVGGELFF. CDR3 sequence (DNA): TGCAGCGTTGAAGGGCAGGGGGTAGGCGGGGAGCTGTTTTTT.

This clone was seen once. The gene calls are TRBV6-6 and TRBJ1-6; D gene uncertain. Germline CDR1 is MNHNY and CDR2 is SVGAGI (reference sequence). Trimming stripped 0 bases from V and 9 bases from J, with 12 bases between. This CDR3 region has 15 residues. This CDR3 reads CASSYSDSPPSPLHF. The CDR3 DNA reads TGTGCCAGCAGTTACTCGGACTCCCCTCCTTCACCCCTCCACTTT.

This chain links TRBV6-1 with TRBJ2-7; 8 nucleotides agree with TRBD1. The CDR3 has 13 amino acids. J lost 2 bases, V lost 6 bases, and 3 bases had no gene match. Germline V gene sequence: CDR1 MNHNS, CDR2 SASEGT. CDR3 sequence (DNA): TGTGCCAGCAGAGGGACAGGCACCTACGAGCAGTACTTC. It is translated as CASRGTGTYEQYF.

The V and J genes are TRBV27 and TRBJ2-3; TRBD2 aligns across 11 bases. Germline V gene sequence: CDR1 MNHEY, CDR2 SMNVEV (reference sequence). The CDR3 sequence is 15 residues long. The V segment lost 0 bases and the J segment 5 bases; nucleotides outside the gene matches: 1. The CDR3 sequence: CASSLSGLAEDTQYF. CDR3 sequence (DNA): TGTGCCAGCAGTTTATCGGGACTAGCGGAAGATACGCAGTATTTT.

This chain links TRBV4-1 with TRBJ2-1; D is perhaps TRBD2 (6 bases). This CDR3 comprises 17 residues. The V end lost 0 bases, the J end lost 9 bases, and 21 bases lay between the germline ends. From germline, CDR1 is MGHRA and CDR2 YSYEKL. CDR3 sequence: CASSQEPFTGPGSEQFF. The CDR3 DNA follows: TGCGCCAGCAGCCAAGAGCCCTTTACCGGGCCCGGGAGTGAGCAGTTCTTC.

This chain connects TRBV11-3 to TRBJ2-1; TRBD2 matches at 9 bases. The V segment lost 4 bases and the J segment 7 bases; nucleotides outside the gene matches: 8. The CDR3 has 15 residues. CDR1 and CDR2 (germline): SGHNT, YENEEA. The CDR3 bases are TGTGCCAGCAGCTACTCTAGCGGGGTAGGGAATGAGCAGTTCTTC. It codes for CASSYSSGVGNEQFF.

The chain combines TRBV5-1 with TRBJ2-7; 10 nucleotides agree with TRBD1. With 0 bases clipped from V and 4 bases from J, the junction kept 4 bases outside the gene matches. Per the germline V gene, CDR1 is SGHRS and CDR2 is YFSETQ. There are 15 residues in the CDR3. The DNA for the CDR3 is TGCGCCAGCAGCTTGGAACCGGGACAGGGGTACGAGCAGTACTTC. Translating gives CASSLEPGQGYEQYF.

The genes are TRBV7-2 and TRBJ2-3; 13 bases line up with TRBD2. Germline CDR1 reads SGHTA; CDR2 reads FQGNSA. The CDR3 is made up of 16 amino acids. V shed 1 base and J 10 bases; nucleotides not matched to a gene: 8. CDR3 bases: TGTGCCAGCAGCTTAGAGACTAGCGGGGGGAAAATAGCGCAGTATTTT. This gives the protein CASSLETSGGKIAQYF.

CDR3: CASSWGQGINTEAFF. DNA for the CDR3: TGTGCCAGCAGCTGGGGACAGGGGATAAACACTGAAGCTTTCTTT. The genes are TRBV5-6 and TRBJ1-1; 10 bases are a match to TRBD1. Germline V gene lookup returns CDR1 SGHDT and CDR2 YYEEEE. Trimming took 3 bases from V and 2 from J; bases not matched to a gene: 4. The CDR3 is 15 amino acids. Full variable domain (outside the CDR3, taken from reference TRBV5-6 and TRBJ1-1): DAGVTQSPTHLIKTRGQQVTLRCSPKSGHDTVSWYQQALGQGPQFIFQYYEEEERQRGNFPDRFSGHQFPNYSSELNVNALLLGDSALYLCASSWGQGINTEAFFGQGTRLTVV.

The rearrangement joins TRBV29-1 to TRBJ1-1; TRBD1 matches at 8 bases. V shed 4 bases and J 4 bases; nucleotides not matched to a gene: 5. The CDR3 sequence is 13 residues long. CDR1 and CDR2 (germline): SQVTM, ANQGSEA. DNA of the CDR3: TGCAGCGTTGTGCGGACAGGGAGCACTGAAGCTTTCTTT. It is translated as CSVVRTGSTEAFF.

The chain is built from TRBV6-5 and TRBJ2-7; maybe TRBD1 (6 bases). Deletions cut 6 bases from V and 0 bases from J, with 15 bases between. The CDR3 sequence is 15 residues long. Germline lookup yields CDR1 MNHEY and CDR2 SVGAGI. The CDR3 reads CASRFDRRYSYEQYF. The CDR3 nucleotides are TGTGCCAGCAGATTTGACAGGCGGTACTCCTACGAGCAGTACTTC.

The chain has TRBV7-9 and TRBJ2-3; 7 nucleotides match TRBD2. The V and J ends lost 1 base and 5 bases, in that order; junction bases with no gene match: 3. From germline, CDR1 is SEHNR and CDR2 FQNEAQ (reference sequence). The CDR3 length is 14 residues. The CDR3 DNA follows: TGTGCCAGCAGCTTAGTCACTAGCGAAGATACGCAGTATTTT. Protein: CASSLVTSEDTQYF. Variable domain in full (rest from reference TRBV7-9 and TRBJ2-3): DTGVSQNPRHKITKRGQNVTFRCDPISEHNRLYWYRQTLGQGPEFLTYFQNEAQLEKSRLLSDRFSAERPKGSFSTLEIQRTEQGDSAMYLCASSLVTSEDTQYFGPGTRLTVL.

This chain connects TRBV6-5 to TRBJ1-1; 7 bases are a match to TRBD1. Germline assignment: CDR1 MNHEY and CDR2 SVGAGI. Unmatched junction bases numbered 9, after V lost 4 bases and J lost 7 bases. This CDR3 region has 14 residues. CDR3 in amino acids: CASSSVDRAGEAFF. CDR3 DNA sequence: TGTGCCAGCAGTTCCGTCGACAGGGCGGGTGAAGCTTTCTTT.

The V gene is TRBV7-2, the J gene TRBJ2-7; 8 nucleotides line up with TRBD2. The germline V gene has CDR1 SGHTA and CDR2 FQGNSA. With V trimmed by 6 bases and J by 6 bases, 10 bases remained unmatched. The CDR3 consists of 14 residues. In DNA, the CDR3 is TGTGCCAGCAGAACCGGGACTAGTATCTCCGAGCAGTACTTC. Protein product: CASRTGTSISEQYF. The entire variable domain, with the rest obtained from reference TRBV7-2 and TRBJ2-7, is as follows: GAGVSQSPSNKVTEKGKDVELRCDPISGHTALYWYRQSLGQGLEFLIYFQGNSAPDKSGLPSDRFSAERTGGSVSTLTIQRTQQEDSAVYLCASRTGTSISEQYFGPGTRLTVT.

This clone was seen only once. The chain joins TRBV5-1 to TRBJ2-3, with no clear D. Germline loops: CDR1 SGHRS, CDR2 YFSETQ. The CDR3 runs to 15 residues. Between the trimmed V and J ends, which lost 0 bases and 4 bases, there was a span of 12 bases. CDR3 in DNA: TGCGCCAGCAGCTTGGCTTCGCGGCTCGCAGATACGCAGTATTTT. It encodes CASSLASRLADTQYF.

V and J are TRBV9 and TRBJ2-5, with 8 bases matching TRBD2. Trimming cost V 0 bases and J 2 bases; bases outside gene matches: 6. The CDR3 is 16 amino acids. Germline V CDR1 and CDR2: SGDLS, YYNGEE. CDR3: CASSVGSGGPQETQYF. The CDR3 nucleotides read TGTGCCAGCAGCGTAGGGAGCGGGGGCCCACAAGAGACCCAGTACTTC.

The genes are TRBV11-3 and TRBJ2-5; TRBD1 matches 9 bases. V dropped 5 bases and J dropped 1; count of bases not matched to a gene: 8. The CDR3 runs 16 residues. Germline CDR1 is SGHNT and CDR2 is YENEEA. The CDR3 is CASSPRTGAVQETQYF. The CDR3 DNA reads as TGTGCCAGCAGCCCCAGGACAGGGGCAGTCCAAGAGACCCAGTACTTC.